Sequencing of this TCR beta chain was carried out in a study of metastatic and nonmetastatic thyroid tumors. About the study: Repertoires from malignant and benign thyroid patients were compared across blood and tumor or nodule tissue.

Study outcomes and limitations: Malignant thyroid tumors reportedly had TCR beta diversity that was significantly higher than in benign nodules, in blood and tumor.

In the original analysis: Across clinicopathological groups, CDR3 differences served as the basis for building a distant-metastasis classifier for papillary thyroid cancer. TCRdb recomputed clones from the PCR reads via MiXCR. The V and J calls come from TCRdb's annotation, not from the publication. The profile shows about 11,000 clones, 12% of them singletons. Germline lookup yields CDR1 MNHEY and CDR2 SVGEGT. CDR3 length equals 13 residues. V lost 6 bases, J lost 8 bases, and 8 bases stayed unmatched. Within the sample, this clone is medium-sized. No antigen is known for it. Thyroid surgery took place with no prior treatment in any patient.

V and J are TRBV6-2 or TRBV6-3 and TRBJ1-2; 8 bases align to TRBD1. The TCR comes from a female donor with papillary thyroid cancer or a benign thyroid nodule (not recorded which). Some clones in this sample may be carry-over from other donors' samples. Sequencing was performed on blood. The CDR3 sequence is CASRKQGARGYTF. CDR3 coding DNA: TGTGCCAGCAGAAAGCAGGGGGCGCGGGGCTACACCTTC.